This T cell receptor beta chain is drawn from a study of T-cell reconstitution after alpha-beta-depleted transplantation in children. Turning to this clonotype: The antigen is unknown.

Researchers prepared the TCRbeta library using unique molecular identifiers, the study reports. TCRdb re-called the PCR reads with MiXCR, one entry per CDR3 protein. The sample lists about 540,000 distinct CDR3 sequences; 25% to 30% were seen once. Study findings and constraints: The main origin of T-cell counts and diversity one year after transplant was newly produced T cells.

The ends lost 6 bases at V and 6 bases at J; junction bases unmatched: 7. Germline values: CDR1 MNHEY, CDR2 SMNVEV (reference sequence). This CDR3 region has 14 residues. The J gene is TRBJ2-1, the V gene TRBV27, with 8 bases lining up with TRBD1. The receptor was derived from a boy in the first two years of life with Wiskott-Aldrich syndrome, due to receive a stem cell transplant. The sample consisted of PBMCs, taken before TCRalphabeta/CD19-depleted stem cell transplant. CDR3: CASRKLDRVNEQFF. DNA of the CDR3: TGTGCCAGCAGAAAACTGGACAGGGTCAATGAGCAGTTCTTC.